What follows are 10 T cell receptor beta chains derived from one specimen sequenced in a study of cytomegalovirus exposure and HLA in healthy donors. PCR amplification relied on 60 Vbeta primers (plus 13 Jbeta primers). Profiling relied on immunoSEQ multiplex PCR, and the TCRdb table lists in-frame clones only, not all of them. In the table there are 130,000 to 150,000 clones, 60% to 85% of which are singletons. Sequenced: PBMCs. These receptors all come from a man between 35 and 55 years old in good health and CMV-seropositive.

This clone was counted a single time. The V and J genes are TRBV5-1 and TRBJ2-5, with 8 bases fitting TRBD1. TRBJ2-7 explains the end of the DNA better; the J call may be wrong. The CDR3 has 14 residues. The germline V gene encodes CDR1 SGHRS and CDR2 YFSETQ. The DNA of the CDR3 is TGCGCCAGCAGCGTAGACAGGGGATTCTACGAGCAGTACTTC. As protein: CASSVDRGFYEQYF.

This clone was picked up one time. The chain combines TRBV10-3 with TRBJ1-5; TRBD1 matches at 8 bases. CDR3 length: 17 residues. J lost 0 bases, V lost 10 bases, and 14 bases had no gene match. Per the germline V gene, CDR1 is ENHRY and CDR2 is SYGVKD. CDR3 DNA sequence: TGTGCCACCGCTCCGGGACAGGCGCCTTATAGCAATCAGCCCCAGCATTTT. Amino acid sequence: CATAPGQAPYSNQPQHF.

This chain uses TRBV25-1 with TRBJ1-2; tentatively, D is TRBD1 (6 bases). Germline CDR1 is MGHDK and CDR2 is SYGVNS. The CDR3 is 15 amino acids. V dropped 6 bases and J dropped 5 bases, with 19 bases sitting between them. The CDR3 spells CASRSTGSRGYGYTF. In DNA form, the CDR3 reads TGTGCCAGCAGGTCAACAGGGAGTAGGGGGTATGGCTACACCTTC.

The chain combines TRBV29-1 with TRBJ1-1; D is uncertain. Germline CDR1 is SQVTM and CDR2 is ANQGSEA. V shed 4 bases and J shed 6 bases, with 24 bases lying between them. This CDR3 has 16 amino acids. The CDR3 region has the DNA TGCAGCGTTGGCCAGGCTATCTCCAGAAGGCAACCTGAAGCTTTCTTT. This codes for CSVGQAISRRQPEAFF.

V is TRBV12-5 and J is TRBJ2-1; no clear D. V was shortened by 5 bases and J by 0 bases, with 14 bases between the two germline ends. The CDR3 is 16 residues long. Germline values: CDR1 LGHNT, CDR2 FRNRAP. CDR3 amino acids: CASGRLLGASYNEQFF. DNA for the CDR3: TGTGCTAGTGGTCGCCTTCTAGGTGCCTCCTACAATGAGCAGTTCTTC.

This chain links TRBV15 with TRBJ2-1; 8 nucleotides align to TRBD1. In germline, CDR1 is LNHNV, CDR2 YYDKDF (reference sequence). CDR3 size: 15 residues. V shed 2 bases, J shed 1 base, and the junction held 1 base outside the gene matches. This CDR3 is CATSRQGASYNEQFF. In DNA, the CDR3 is TGTGCCACCAGCAGACAGGGGGCTTCCTACAATGAGCAGTTCTTC.

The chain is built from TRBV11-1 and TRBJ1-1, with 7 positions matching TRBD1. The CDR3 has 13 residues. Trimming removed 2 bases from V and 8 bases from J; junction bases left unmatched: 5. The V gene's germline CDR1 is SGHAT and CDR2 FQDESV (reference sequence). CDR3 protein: CASSLKGAGEAFF. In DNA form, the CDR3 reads TGTGCCAGCAGCTTAAAGGGGGCAGGGGAAGCTTTCTTT.

CDR3 coding DNA: TGTGCCAGCAGCTTGCTACTAGCGGGCGCCAAAAACATTCAGTACTTC. It is translated as CASSLLLAGAKNIQYF. This chain connects TRBV5-8 to TRBJ2-4; 9 bases map to TRBD2. CDR3 length: 16 amino acids. The ends lost 1 base at V and 1 base at J; junction bases unmatched: 3. The germline V gene encodes CDR1 SGHTS and CDR2 YDEGEE.

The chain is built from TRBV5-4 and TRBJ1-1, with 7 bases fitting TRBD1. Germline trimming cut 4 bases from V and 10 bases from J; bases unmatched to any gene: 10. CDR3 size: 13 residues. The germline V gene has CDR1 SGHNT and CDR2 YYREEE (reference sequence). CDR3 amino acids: CASSQDRAEPAFF. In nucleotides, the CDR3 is TGTGCCAGCAGCCAAGACAGGGCCGAGCCAGCTTTCTTT.

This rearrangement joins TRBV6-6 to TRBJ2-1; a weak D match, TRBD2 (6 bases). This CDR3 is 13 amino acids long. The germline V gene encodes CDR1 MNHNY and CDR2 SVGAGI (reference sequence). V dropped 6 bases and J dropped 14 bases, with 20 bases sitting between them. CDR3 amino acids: CASSPSPGTPEFF. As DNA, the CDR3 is TGTGCCAGCAGCCCATCCCCCGGGACTCCAGAGTTCTTC.